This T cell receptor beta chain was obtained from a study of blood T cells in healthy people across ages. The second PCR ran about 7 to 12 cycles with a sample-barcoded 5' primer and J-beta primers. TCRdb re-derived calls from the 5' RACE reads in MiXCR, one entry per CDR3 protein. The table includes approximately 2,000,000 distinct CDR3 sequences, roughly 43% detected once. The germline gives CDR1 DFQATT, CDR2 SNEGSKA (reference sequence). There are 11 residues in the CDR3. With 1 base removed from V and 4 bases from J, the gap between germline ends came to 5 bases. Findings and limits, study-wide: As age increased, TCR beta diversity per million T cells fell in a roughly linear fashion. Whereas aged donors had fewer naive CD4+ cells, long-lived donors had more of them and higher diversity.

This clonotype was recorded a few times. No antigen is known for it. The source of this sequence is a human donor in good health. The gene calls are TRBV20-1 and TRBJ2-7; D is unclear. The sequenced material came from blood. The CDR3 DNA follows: TGCAGTGCTAGAGGCGAGTACGAGCAGTACTTC. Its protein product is CSARGEYEQYF.